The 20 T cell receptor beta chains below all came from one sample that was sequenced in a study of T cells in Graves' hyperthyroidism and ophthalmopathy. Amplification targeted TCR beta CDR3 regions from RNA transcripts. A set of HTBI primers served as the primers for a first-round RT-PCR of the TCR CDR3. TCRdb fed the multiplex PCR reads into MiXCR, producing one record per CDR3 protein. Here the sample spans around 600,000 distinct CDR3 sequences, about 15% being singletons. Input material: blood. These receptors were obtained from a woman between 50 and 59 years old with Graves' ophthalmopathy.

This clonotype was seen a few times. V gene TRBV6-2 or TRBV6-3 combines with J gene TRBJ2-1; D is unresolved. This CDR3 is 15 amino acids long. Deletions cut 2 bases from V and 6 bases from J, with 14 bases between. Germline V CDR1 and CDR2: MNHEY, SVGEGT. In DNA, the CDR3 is TGTGCCAGCAGTTACGGAGCCCAATCTCGCAATGAGCAGTTCTTC. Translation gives CASSYGAQSRNEQFF.

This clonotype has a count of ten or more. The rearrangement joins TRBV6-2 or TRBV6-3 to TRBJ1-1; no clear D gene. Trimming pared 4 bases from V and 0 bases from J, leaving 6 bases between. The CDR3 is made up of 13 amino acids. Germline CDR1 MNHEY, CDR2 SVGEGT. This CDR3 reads CASSSELNTEAFF. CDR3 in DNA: TGTGCCAGCAGTTCTGAACTGAACACTGAAGCTTTCTTT.

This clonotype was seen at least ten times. In nucleotides, the CDR3 is TGCAGTGCTTCCCCAAACTATGGCTACACCTTC. This sequence encodes CSASPNYGYTF. The rearrangement uses TRBV20-1 and TRBJ1-2; no clear D gene. V lost 5 bases and J 2 bases, leaving 6 bases between the germline ends. Germline V CDR1 and CDR2: DFQATT, SNEGSKA (reference sequence). CDR3 length equals 11 residues.

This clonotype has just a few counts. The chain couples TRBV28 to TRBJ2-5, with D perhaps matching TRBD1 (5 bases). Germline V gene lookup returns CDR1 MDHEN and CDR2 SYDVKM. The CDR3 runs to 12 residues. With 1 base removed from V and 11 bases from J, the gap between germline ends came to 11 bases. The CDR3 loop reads CASSLSGRVQYF. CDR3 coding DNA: TGTGCCAGCAGTTTATCCGGCAGGGTACAGTACTTC. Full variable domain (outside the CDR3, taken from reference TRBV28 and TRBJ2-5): DVKVTQSSRYLVKRTGEKVFLECVQDMDHENMFWYRQDPGLGLRLIYFSYDVKMKEKGDIPEGYSVSREKKERFSLILESASTNQTSMYLCASSLSGRVQYFGPGTRLLVL.

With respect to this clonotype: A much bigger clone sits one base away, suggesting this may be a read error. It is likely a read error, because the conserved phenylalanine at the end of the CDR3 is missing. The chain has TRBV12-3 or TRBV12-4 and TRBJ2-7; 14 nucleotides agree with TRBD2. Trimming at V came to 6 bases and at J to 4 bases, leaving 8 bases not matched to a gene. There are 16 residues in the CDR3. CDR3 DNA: TGTGCCAGCAGCCGTCCCGGGACTAGCGGGAGTTACGAGCAGTACCTC. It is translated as CASSRPGTSGSYEQYL.

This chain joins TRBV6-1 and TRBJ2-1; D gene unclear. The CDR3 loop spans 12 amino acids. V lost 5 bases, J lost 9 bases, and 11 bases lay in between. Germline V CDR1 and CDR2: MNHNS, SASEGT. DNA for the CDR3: TGTGCCAGCAGTAGGACCGGCGGTGAGCAGTTCTTC. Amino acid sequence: CASSRTGGEQFF.

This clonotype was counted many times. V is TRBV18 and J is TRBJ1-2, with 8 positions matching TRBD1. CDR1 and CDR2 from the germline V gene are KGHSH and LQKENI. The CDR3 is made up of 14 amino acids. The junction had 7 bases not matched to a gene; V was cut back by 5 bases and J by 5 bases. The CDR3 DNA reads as TGTGCCAGCTCAGCCCAGGGGGCGGATTATGGCTACACCTTC. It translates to CASSAQGADYGYTF.

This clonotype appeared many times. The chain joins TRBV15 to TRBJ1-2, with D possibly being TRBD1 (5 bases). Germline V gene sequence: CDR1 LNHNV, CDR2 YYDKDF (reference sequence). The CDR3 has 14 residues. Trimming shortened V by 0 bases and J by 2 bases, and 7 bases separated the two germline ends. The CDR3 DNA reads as TGTGCCACCAGCAGAGAGGCAGGGAACTATGGCTACACCTTC. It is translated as CATSREAGNYGYTF.

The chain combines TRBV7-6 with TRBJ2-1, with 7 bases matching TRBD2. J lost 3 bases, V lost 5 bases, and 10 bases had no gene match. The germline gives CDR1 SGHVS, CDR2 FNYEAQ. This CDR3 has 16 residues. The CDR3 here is CASSQKAGNVYNEQFF. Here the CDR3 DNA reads TGTGCCAGCAGCCAAAAAGCGGGGAATGTCTACAATGAGCAGTTCTTC.

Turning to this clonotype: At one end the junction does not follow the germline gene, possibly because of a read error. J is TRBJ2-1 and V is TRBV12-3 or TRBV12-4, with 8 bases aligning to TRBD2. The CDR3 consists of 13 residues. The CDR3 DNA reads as TGTGCCAGCAGTTTCCAGCGGGAGTTTGAGCGGTTCTTC. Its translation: CASSFQREFERFF.

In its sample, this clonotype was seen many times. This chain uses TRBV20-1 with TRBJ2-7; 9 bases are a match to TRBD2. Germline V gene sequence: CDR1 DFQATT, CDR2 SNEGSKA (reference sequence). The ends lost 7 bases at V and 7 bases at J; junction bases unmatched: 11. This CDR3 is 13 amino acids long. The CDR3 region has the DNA TGCAGTGTAATAGCGGGAGTTTTGAGGGAGCAGTACTTC. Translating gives CSVIAGVLREQYF.

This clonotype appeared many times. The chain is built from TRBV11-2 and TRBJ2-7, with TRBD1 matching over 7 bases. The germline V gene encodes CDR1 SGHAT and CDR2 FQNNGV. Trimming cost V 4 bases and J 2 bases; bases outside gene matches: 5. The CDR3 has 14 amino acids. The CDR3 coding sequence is TGTGCCAGCAGCTCAACAGGGGTTGCCTACGAGCAGTACTTC. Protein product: CASSSTGVAYEQYF.

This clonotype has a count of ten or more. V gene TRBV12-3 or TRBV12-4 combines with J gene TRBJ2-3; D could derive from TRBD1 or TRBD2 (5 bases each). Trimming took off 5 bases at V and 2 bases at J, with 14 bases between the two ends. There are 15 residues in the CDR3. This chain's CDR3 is CASSVTGTITDTQYF. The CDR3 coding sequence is TGTGCCAGCAGTGTAACCGGGACCATCACAGATACGCAGTATTTT.

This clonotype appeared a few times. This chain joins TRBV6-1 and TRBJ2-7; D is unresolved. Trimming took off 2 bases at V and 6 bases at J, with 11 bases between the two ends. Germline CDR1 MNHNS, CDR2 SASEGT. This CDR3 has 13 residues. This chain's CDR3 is CASSEFSGGEQYF. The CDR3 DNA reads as TGTGCCAGCAGTGAATTTAGTGGCGGCGAGCAGTACTTC.

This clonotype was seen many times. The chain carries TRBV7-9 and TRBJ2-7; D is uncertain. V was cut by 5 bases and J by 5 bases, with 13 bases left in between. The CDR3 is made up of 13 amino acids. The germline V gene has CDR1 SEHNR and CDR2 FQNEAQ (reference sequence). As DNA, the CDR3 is TGTGCCAGCAGCCCCTATGACAACCACGAGCAGTACTTC. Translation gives CASSPYDNHEQYF.

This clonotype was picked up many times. CDR3: CAVRDQRQRWYEQYF. Written as DNA, the CDR3 is TGTGCCGTAAGAGATCAGAGACAGCGTTGGTACGAGCAGTACTTC. This sequence joins TRBV6-2 or TRBV6-3 and TRBJ2-7, with a weak D call TRBD1 (5 bases). Trimming shortened V by 11 bases and J by 4 bases, and 24 bases separated the two germline ends. This CDR3 comprises 15 residues. Germline V gene lookup returns CDR1 MNHEY and CDR2 SVGEGT.

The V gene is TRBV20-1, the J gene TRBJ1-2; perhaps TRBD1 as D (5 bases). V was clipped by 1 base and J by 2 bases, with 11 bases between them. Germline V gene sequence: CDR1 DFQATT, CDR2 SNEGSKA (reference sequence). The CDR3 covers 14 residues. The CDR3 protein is CSARVVGQNYGYTF. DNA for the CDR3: TGCAGTGCTAGAGTTGTAGGACAAAACTATGGCTACACCTTC.

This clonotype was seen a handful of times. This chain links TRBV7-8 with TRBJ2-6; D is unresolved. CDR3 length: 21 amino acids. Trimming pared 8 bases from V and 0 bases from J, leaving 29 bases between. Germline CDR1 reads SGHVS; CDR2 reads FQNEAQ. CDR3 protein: CASVRTAQVSLLRSGANVLTF. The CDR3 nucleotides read TGTGCCAGCGTCCGTACAGCGCAGGTGTCCCTCCTACGCTCTGGGGCCAACGTCCTGACTTTC.

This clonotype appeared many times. CDR3 region: CASSYGPANRNEQFF. CDR3 bases: TGTGCCAGCAGTTATGGCCCGGCTAATCGCAATGAGCAGTTCTTC. This rearrangement joins TRBV6-1 to TRBJ2-1; D is ambiguous. Trimming cost V 5 bases and J 6 bases, with 17 bases left between them. The CDR3 covers 15 residues. The V gene's germline CDR1 is MNHNS and CDR2 SASEGT.

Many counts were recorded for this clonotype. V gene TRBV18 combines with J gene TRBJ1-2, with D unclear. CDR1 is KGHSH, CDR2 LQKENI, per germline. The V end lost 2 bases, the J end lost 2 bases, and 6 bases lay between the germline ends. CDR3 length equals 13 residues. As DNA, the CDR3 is TGTGCCAGCTCACCAGAGAAGAACTATGGCTACACCTTC. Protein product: CASSPEKNYGYTF. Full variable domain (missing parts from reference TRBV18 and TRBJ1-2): NAGVMQNPRHLVRRRGQEARLRCSPMKGHSHVYWYRQLPEEGLKFMVYLQKENIIDESGMPKERFSAEFPKEGPSILRIQQVVRGDSAAYFCASSPEKNYGYTFGSGTRLTVV.